This T cell receptor (beta chain) was retrieved from a study of T cell responses to AZD1222 COVID-19 vaccine (dated by TCRdb to the early 2020s). Turning to the overall study: AZD1222 recipients given second doses at about 4 weeks or at about 12 weeks were pooled, since spike-specific TCR depth and breadth were not found to differ between the two schedules. TCR sequencing was performed for 230 to 250 trial participants, of whom 207 were given two doses of AZD1222 and approximately 25 were given two doses of MenACWY control vaccine. Enrollment into the trials was organized by age into subgroups of 18-55, 56-69 and 70-plus years, and those subgroups contained roughly 140, 27 and 60 TCR-sequenced participants, respectively. General findings and caveats noted by the study authors: Most participants were white British and females outnumbered males, and the authors suggested that clonal diversity may have been underestimated. CD4 TCRs associated with the vaccine covered the entire spike protein, and the dominant responses were in regions 160-218 and 743-854. After two AZD1222 doses, both the breadth and the depth of spike-specific TCRs were significantly higher than at day 0 and than in MenACWY recipients. Conclusions about previously exposed vaccinees are limited, since just five to seven AZD1222 recipients were seropositive for SARS-CoV-2 at baseline. Nearly half of unique spike-specific TCRs reportedly recognized epitopes outside regions mutated in the B.1.351 and B.1.1.7 variants. Because no day 14 peak-response samples were available, repertoires were characterized only after the peak T cell response. The 56-69-year group was small, and its depth increase did not reach significance, likely because of low power.

V is pruned by 3 bases and J by 8 bases, leaving 9 bases of the junction without a gene match. The germline V gene encodes CDR1 LGHDT and CDR2 YNNKEL (reference sequence). From the cysteine up to the phenylalanine, the CDR3 has a length of 15 residues. The DNA shown is the 45-base CDR3, in frame from base 1. What the time point label conveys for this sample: baseline before first vaccination. The vaccinee samples were drawn from two UK trials, COV001 and COV002, one of which was a single-blind randomized controlled phase 2/3 trial testing AZD1222 (ChAdOx1 nCoV-19) in healthy adults. Trial participant PBMC samples were collected at day 0 and day 28 after the second dose for TCRbeta chain sequencing. The CDR3 regions of human TCRbeta chains were subjected to immunosequencing. In the paper's pipeline: TCRs in the repertoires were compared against a reference library of SARS-CoV-2-specific TCRs that had been generated with the MIRA antigen-specificity platform. Breadth was defined as the fraction of unique TCRs that were SARS-CoV-2-associated. Depth was defined as the fraction of total T cells that were SARS-CoV-2-associated. Using the MIRA data, each spike-specific TCR was mapped to the spike region that the TCR reacts to and placed in a CD4 or CD8 class. Log10-transformed breadth and depth values were compared by one-way ANOVA with Sidak's multiple comparisons tests. Entries here come from immuneACCESS through TCRdb and include only in-frame sequences with V and J called. Some clones fail to appear in such tables; in the studies checked, an unresolved V gene covers under half of the shortfall, and the cause of the remainder is unknown. V and J calls and clone size follow that table, whereas D and trimming were derived from the DNA. The sample profile shows 70,000 or so clones; around nine tenths of them were found once. Around 24% of the sample goes to the ten largest clones.

Points on this clone: Its antigen target is currently unknown. Base qualities are missing; no much larger clone stands one base away.

The material sequenced was peripheral blood, taken on day 0 of AZD1222 vaccination. This clonotype was obtained from an adult in good health. The receptor chain draws on TRBV3-1 (or the pseudogene TRBV3-2) and TRBJ2-1; the central 8 bases match TRBD1. The CDR3 loop reads CASSQGTGWLDEQFF. The nucleotides read TGTGCCAGCAGCCAGGGGACAGGTTGGTTAGATGAGCAGTTCTTC.